These T cell receptor beta chains were read from a single sample in a study of blood T cell repertoires in COVID-19. The repertoire was sequenced with immunoSEQ multiplex PCR; TCRdb's copy has only in-frame clones and lacks some. The top ten hold approximately 11% of the sample, which has 250,000 to 300,000 clones, 85% to 90% seen once. Sequences were obtained from peripheral blood. The receptors shown here come from a woman in her thirties with COVID-19, enrolled during active disease. Both conserved end residues are part of each CDR3. D genes are given only for firm matches. Size values are once, few and many counts, or a class for expanded clones, and some rows have none.

abundance	j_gene	d_gene	v_gene	CDR3aa	CDR3nt
.	TRBJ2-3	.	TRBV6-2/TRBV6-3	CASSPRDTQYF	TGTGCCAGCAGTCCCCGGGATACGCAGTATTTT
.	TRBJ1-2	.	TRBV19	CASSEQGLPNYGYTF	TGTGCCAGTAGTGAACAGGGCCTGCCTAACTATGGCTACACCTTC
.	TRBJ2-7	TRBD1	TRBV19	CASSLTGQNYEQYF	TGTGCCAGTAGCCTGACAGGGCAGAACTACGAGCAGTACTTC
.	TRBJ2-7	.	TRBV10-2	CASGALGPYEQYF	TGCGCCAGCGGAGCTCTAGGTCCCTACGAGCAGTACTTC
once	TRBJ1-5	.	TRBV30	CAWSVDGQKNQPQHF	TGTGCCTGGAGTGTAGACGGACAGAAGAATCAGCCCCAGCATTTT
.	TRBJ2-2	.	TRBV5-4	CASSSSGGRAGDGELFF	TGTGCCAGCAGTTCATCGGGGGGCAGGGCCGGGGACGGGGAGCTGTTTTTT
.	TRBJ2-7	TRBD1	TRBV15	CATSTRDSSPYEQYF	TGTGCCACCAGCACCCGGGACAGCAGTCCATACGAGCAGTACTTC
.	TRBJ2-1	.	TRBV29-1	CSVASSYNEQFF	TGCAGCGTTGCCAGCTCCTACAATGAGCAGTTCTTC
.	TRBJ1-1	TRBD1	TRBV9	CASSLKGAENTEAFF	TGTGCCAGCAGCCTCAAGGGGGCGGAGAACACTGAAGCTTTCTTT
.	TRBJ1-4	TRBD1	TRBV30	CAWSVQLGQGEEKLFF	TGTGCCTGGAGTGTACAACTGGGACAGGGGGAGGAAAAACTGTTTTTT
.	TRBJ1-2	.	TRBV24-1	CATSTFSGQPLSGYTF	TGTGCCACCAGTACCTTCTCCGGACAGCCCCTAAGCGGCTACACCTTC
.	TRBJ1-5	.	TRBV30	CAWTQGFRQPQHF	TGTGCCTGGACTCAGGGGTTCCGTCAGCCCCAGCATTTT
once	TRBJ2-2	TRBD2	TRBV4-1	CASSQDPTSGRFKTGELFF	TGCGCCAGCAGCCAAGATCCGACTAGCGGGAGGTTTAAGACCGGGGAGCTGTTTTTT
.	TRBJ2-1	.	TRBV11-3	CASSLTREGEQFF	TGTGCCAGCAGCTTGACCAGGGAAGGTGAGCAGTTCTTC
.	TRBJ1-4	.	TRBV11-2	CASSLRRRGEKLFF	TGTGCCAGCAGCTTACGAAGACGGGGGGAAAAACTGTTTTTT
once	TRBJ2-5	TRBD2	TRBV9	CASSVAGGHQETQYF	TGTGCCAGCAGCGTAGCGGGGGGTCACCAAGAGACCCAGTACTTC
.	TRBJ2-7	.	TRBV7-6	CASSLVTSKQAYEQYF	TGTGCCAGCAGCTTAGTAACTAGCAAACAGGCCTACGAGCAGTACTTC
.	TRBJ2-3	TRBD2	TRBV3-1/TRBV3-2	CASSQVGGRVIHTQYF	TGTGCCAGCAGCCAAGTTGGCGGGAGGGTTATTCATACGCAGTATTTT
.	TRBJ2-1	TRBD2	TRBV19	CASSMGGDYNEQFF	TGTGCCAGTAGTATGGGGGGGGATTACAATGAGCAGTTCTTC
.	TRBJ1-5	TRBD1	TRBV19	CASRRTGPNQPQHF	TGTGCCAGTAGAAGGACAGGGCCGAACCAGCCCCAGCATTTT
few	TRBJ2-5	.	TRBV28	CASSPRVAEETQYF	TGTGCCAGCAGTCCTCGGGTAGCGGAAGAGACCCAGTACTTC
few	TRBJ1-1	TRBD1	TRBV7-9	CASSPGGSTEAFF	TGTGCCAGCAGCCCAGGGGGTTCGACTGAAGCTTTCTTT
.	TRBJ2-7	TRBD2	TRBV4-3	CASSQDAGASGSYEQYF	TGCGCCAGCAGCCAAGATGCGGGGGCTAGCGGGAGCTACGAGCAGTACTTC
.	TRBJ2-1	.	TRBV5-6	CASSPQTRDYNEQFF	TGTGCCAGCAGCCCCCAGACGCGGGATTACAATGAGCAGTTCTTC
.	TRBJ1-6	TRBD1	TRBV9	CASSATGANSPLHF	TGTGCCAGCAGCGCGACAGGGGCTAATTCACCCCTCCACTTT
.	TRBJ1-1	.	TRBV9	CASTEPGQENTEAFF	TGTGCCAGCACCGAACCGGGACAAGAGAACACTGAAGCTTTCTTT
.	TRBJ2-5	TRBD1	TRBV9	CASSPRDRAETQYF	TGTGCCAGCAGCCCCCGCGACAGGGCGGAGACCCAGTACTTC
.	TRBJ2-5	TRBD1	TRBV28	CASSLRQGRETQYF	TGTGCCAGCAGCCTCCGACAGGGTAGGGAGACCCAGTACTTC
.	TRBJ1-1	.	TRBV2	CASSGEFNTEAFF	TGTGCCAGCAGTGGGGAGTTTAACACTGAAGCTTTCTTT
.	TRBJ2-7	TRBD2	TRBV5-5	CASSLVPGIAGNYEQYF	TGTGCCAGCAGCTTGGTACCCGGAATAGCGGGGAACTACGAGCAGTACTTC
.	TRBJ2-7	TRBD1	TRBV28	CASSFPGQGNNEQYF	TGTGCCAGCAGCTTTCCGGGACAGGGAAATAACGAGCAGTACTTC
.	TRBJ2-5	.	TRBV5-5	CASSPAAGRETQYF	TGTGCCAGCAGCCCGGCGGCAGGGCGAGAGACCCAGTACTTC
.	TRBJ1-6	TRBD1	TRBV2	CASSSGTGTSPLHF	TGTGCCAGCAGCTCCGGGACAGGGACTTCACCCCTCCACTTT
.	TRBJ2-1	TRBD2	TRBV7-9	CATTAPQAGTYNEQFF	TGTGCCACGACAGCCCCGCAAGCGGGAACCTACAATGAGCAGTTCTTC
.	TRBJ2-7	.	TRBV12-3/TRBV12-4	CASSPIPRGEQYF	TGTGCCAGCAGCCCTATCCCACGGGGCGAGCAGTACTTC
few	TRBJ2-7	.	TRBV5-1	CASSSQRAGKYEQYF	TGCGCCAGCAGCTCCCAGCGCGCAGGGAAGTACGAGCAGTACTTC
.	TRBJ2-7	.	TRBV29-1	CSVVSSSYEQYF	TGCAGCGTTGTGTCCAGCTCCTACGAGCAGTACTTC
.	TRBJ2-6	TRBD1	TRBV7-9	CASSASTGSGANVLTF	TGTGCCAGCAGCGCCTCGACAGGGTCTGGGGCCAACGTCCTGACTTTC
.	TRBJ2-3	.	TRBV29-1	CSTDLPDTQYF	TGCAGCACTGATTTGCCAGATACGCAGTATTTT
.	TRBJ1-5	.	TRBV4-3	CASSQDRAGSNQPQHF	TGCGCCAGCAGCCAAGATCGAGCCGGGAGCAATCAGCCCCAGCATTTT
.	TRBJ2-4	TRBD2	TRBV24-1	CATSDPSGEAKNIQYF	TGTGCCACCAGTGACCCTAGCGGGGAAGCCAAAAACATTCAGTACTTC
.	TRBJ1-2	.	TRBV30	CARIGGPPYGYTF	TGTGCCCGTATAGGGGGACCTCCGTATGGCTACACCTTC
once	TRBJ2-7	TRBD2	TRBV7-9	CASSLGGSGYEQYF	TGTGCCAGCAGCTTAGGCGGGAGCGGCTACGAGCAGTACTTC
.	TRBJ1-1	TRBD1	TRBV19	CASCPGTGTDTEAFF	TGTGCCAGTTGTCCCGGGACAGGGACAGACACTGAAGCTTTCTTT
.	TRBJ1-5	.	TRBV30	CAWSRVGSQPQHF	TGTGCCTGGAGTCGGGTTGGAAGCCAGCCCCAGCATTTT
.	TRBJ1-6	TRBD1	TRBV9	CASSVVGQDSPLHF	TGTGCCAGCAGCGTAGTTGGACAGGATTCACCCCTCCACTTT
.	TRBJ2-3	.	TRBV28	CASSFSGDGTDTQYF	TGTGCCAGCAGTTTTTCAGGGGACGGCACAGATACGCAGTATTTT
once	TRBJ2-7	TRBD1	TRBV7-8	CASSLRDRGGYEQYF	TGTGCCAGCAGCTTACGGGACAGGGGTGGTTATGAGCAGTACTTC